This T cell receptor beta chain is from a study of T cells after yellow fever vaccination. Regarding the study as a whole: Researchers noted that a small share of clonotypes showed up in both CD4 and CD8 compartments.

TCRdb ran MiXCR on the 5' RACE reads and lists one entry per CDR3 protein. The sample carries about 340,000 distinct CDR3 sequences, 3% to 4.5% recorded once. The CDR3 has 15 amino acids. Per the germline V gene, CDR1 is LNHNV and CDR2 is YYDKDF (reference sequence). The V and J ends lost 1 base and 4 bases respectively, with 12 bases between them. Of note for this clonotype: As yet, its antigen is unknown.

V usage is TRBV15 and J usage is TRBJ2-3, with a weak D call TRBD2 (7 bases). This receptor was identified in a man between 18 and 29 years old who received the YFV17D yellow fever vaccine. This material consisted of PBMCs, taken 5 days after the yellow fever booster vaccination. CDR3 sequence (DNA): TGTGCCACCAGCAGAGGCAGGGGAGGGCCAGATACGCAGTATTTT. Its translation is CATSRGRGGPDTQYF.